The 6 T cell receptor beta chains given below trace back to one sample, sequenced in a study of long-term antiretroviral therapy in people with HIV. Researchers report immunoSEQ v3.0 was run at survey level. Here immunoSEQ multiplex PCR was the method, and the copy in TCRdb shows in-frame clones only, minus some. The profile shows roughly 19,000 clones, approximately 88% of them singletons. Material: unsorted PBMCs, obtained 1.2 years after starting antiretroviral therapy. These receptors all stem from a woman in her forties with HIV.

The V call is TRBV20-1, the J call TRBJ2-7; no definite D call. The CDR3 is made up of 11 amino acids. The ends were cut back, 3 bases at V and 4 bases at J, with 7 bases in the middle. Germline CDR1 DFQATT, CDR2 SNEGSKA (reference sequence). The CDR3 sequence is CSASMGYEQYF. Written as DNA, the CDR3 is TGCAGTGCTAGTATGGGTTACGAGCAGTACTTC.

The chain employs TRBV9 and TRBJ2-1, with TRBD2 matching 16 bases. CDR3 length: 16 amino acids. J gave up 2 bases and V 6 bases, and 2 bases lay outside the gene matches. Germline values: CDR1 SGDLS, CDR2 YYNGEE. CDR3 sequence reads: CASTGTSGRAYNEQFF. The CDR3 region has the DNA TGTGCCAGCACGGGGACTAGCGGGAGGGCCTACAATGAGCAGTTCTTC.

This sequence joins TRBV2 and TRBJ1-1, with 8 bases that match TRBD1. CDR1 is SNHLY, CDR2 FYNNEI, per germline. The CDR3 spans 12 residues. Trimming took 8 bases from V and 7 from J; bases not matched to a gene: 6. The CDR3 DNA sequence: TGTGCCAGCCGTCTTGGGACAGGTGAAGCTTTCTTT. It translates to CASRLGTGEAFF.

The chain has TRBV9 and TRBJ1-4; D is undetermined. The CDR3 sequence is 14 residues long. Germline values: CDR1 SGDLS, CDR2 YYNGEE. V lost 3 bases to trimming and J lost 3 bases, with 9 bases between them. CDR3 region: CASSAGVPNEKLFF. The CDR3 coding sequence is TGTGCCAGCAGCGCCGGGGTTCCTAATGAAAAACTGTTTTTT.

The chain combines TRBV5-4 with TRBJ1-1, with a weak D call TRBD1 (5 bases). The germline CDR1 and CDR2 sequences are SGHNT and YYREEE (reference sequence). Trimming left V 0 bases short and J 8 bases short, with 11 bases between. The CDR3 runs to 13 residues. CDR3 DNA: TGTGCCAGCAGCTTGGAATCAGACAGAGAAGCTTTCTTT. This gives the protein CASSLESDREAFF.

The chain is built from TRBV11-2 and TRBJ2-7; no reliable D call. Trimming cost V 5 bases and J 2 bases, with 7 bases left between them. This CDR3 has 12 residues. Germline V gene sequence: CDR1 SGHAT, CDR2 FQNNGV. CDR3 region: CASSLTPYEQYF. The CDR3 region has the DNA TGTGCCAGCAGCCTAACCCCCTACGAGCAGTACTTC.